This is a list of T cell receptor beta chains from one sample in a study of shared clonotypes between healthy human individuals. The assay was immunoSEQ multiplex PCR, and TCRdb's table has in-frame clones only and misses some. This sample yields around 2.5 million clones, of which more than 85% are seen a single time; more than 0.35% belongs to the top ten. The sequenced sample consisted of naive CD4+ T cells from PBMCs. Every receptor here comes from a man between 18 and 35 years old in good health. Some clones in this sample may be carry-over from other donors' samples. Each CDR3 is given with its conserved first and last residue. The D gene is left open where the match is weak. Size is stated for part of the rows, as once, few or many counts, or as a class when the clone is expanded.

j_gene	len	v_gene	d_gene	abundance	CDR3nt	CDR3aa
TRBJ2-7	12	TRBV7-2	NA	NA	TGTGCCAGCAGCGGACCCTCCTACGAGCAGTACTTC	CASSGPSYEQYF
TRBJ2-5	14	TRBV2	TRBD2	NA	TGTGCCAGCAAGAAGAGGACTAGCCAAGAGACCCAGTACTTC	CASKKRTSQETQYF
TRBJ2-1	12	TRBV10-3	NA	NA	TGTGCCATCAGTGAACCGTACGGTGAGCAGTTCTTC	CAISEPYGEQFF
TRBJ2-1	13	TRBV2	NA	NA	TGTGCCAGCACCTTTCTCTCCTACAATGAGCAGTTCTTC	CASTFLSYNEQFF
TRBJ1-2	15	TRBV6-6	NA	NA	TGTGCCAGTCAGACCCAGCGGGGAGTAAACTATGGCTACACCTTC	CASQTQRGVNYGYTF
TRBJ1-3	15	TRBV19	NA	NA	TGTGCCAGTAGCCTCCTGGGGGGAGTAATAAACACCATATATTTT	CASSLLGGVINTIYF
TRBJ2-3	13	TRBV7-9	NA	NA	TGTGCCAGCAGCTCCCGGCGCACAGATACGCAGTATTTT	CASSSRRTDTQYF
TRBJ1-4	17	TRBV4-2	NA	NA	TGTGCCAGCAGCCAAGATCCTTATGGGGGCGCGGATGAAAAACTGTTTTTT	CASSQDPYGGADEKLFF
TRBJ1-1	14	TRBV5-4	NA	NA	TGTGCCAGCAGCTCCGAGTGGTCTAAGGCTGAAGCTTTCTTT	CASSSEWSKAEAFF
TRBJ2-3	14	TRBV6-1	TRBD1	NA	TGTGCCAGCAGTCAAGACAGGGCGGGAGATACGCAGTATTTT	CASSQDRAGDTQYF
TRBJ1-4	19	TRBV4-1	TRBD1	once	TGCGCCAGCAGCCTCTACAGGGGTCCTAATACAAGGGTTACTGAAAAACTGTTTTTT	CASSLYRGPNTRVTEKLFF